What follows is one TCR beta chain and its context. Its antigen is still unknown. The sample comes from a study of T cells in localized non-small cell lung cancer. Findings and caveats of the study: Uninvolved adjacent lung showed the highest T cell clonality, exceeding tumor.

The protocol was immunoSEQ multiplex PCR, while the TCRdb copy is restricted to in-frame clones and leaves out a portion. The sample consists of 15,000 to 25,000 clones, about nine tenths of them appearing once. V shed 5 bases and J 0 bases; nucleotides not matched to a gene: 4. This CDR3 is 15 amino acids long. Germline V gene lookup returns CDR1 SEHNR and CDR2 FQNEAQ (reference sequence). This chain links TRBV7-9 with TRBJ1-5; TRBD1 matches at 7 bases. The TCR comes from an older male donor with stage I squamous cell lung carcinoma. The sample here was peripheral blood, taken before any cancer treatment. The CDR3 DNA follows: TGTGCCAGCAGCAAGGGGACAGATAGCAATCAGCCCCAGCATTTT. Translating gives CASSKGTDSNQPQHF.